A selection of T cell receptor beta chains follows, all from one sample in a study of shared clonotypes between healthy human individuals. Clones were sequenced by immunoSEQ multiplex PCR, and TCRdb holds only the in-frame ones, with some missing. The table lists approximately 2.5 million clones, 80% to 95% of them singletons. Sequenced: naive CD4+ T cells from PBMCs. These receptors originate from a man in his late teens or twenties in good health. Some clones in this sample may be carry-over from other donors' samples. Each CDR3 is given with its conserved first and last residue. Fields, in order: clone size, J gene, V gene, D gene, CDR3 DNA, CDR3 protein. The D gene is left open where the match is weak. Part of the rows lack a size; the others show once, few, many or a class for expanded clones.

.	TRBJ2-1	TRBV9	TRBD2	TGTGCCAGCAGCGTAGGGCTAGCGGGTGGAATCAATGAGCAGTTCTTC	CASSVGLAGGINEQFF
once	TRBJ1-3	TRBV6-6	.	TGTGCCAGCCGCAATAGGGGGTGGACTGGAAACACCATATATTTT	CASRNRGWTGNTIYF
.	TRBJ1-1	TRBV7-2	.	TGTGCCAGCAGCCCCGAGGCAGGGAGGGCTGAAGCTTTCTTT	CASSPEAGRAEAFF
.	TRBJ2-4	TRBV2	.	TGTGCCAGCAGTGGTGTACGCATTCAGTACTTC	CASSGVRIQYF
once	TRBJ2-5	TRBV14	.	TGTGCCAGCAGCCAAGGATTTATACGGGGGGAGACCCAGTACTTC	CASSQGFIRGETQYF
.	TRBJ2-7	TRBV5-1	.	TGCGCCAGCAGCTTGAAAAGACAGGCGGGGGACTCTTTCGACGAGCAGTACTTC	CASSLKRQAGDSFDEQYF
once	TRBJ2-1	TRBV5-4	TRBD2	TGTGCCAGCAGCCACTATTTAGCGGGAGGGTACAATGAGCAGTTCTTC	CASSHYLAGGYNEQFF
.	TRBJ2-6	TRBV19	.	TGTGCCAGTAGTATAGGCGGTTCTGGGGCCAACGTCCTGACTTTC	CASSIGGSGANVLTF
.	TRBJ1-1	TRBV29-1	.	TGCAGCGTCGCGGGGTTCAACACTGAAGCTTTCTTT	CSVAGFNTEAFF
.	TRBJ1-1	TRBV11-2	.	TGTGCCAGCAGCTTAGGCGGCGGGGGGAGTGCTGAAGCTTTCTTT	CASSLGGGGSAEAFF
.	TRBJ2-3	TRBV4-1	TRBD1	TGCGCCAGCAGCCAAGCGGGTCTGAGACAGGGAAGCACAGATACGCAGTATTTT	CASSQAGLRQGSTDTQYF
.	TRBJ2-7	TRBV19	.	TGTGCCAGTAGTATAGTGACAGGCTACGAGCAGTACTTC	CASSIVTGYEQYF
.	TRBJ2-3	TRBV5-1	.	TGCGCCAGCAGCTTGGAAGGCAGAACTACCACAGATACGCAGTATTTT	CASSLEGRTTTDTQYF
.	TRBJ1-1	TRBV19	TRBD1	TGTGCCAGTAGTATGAGGGACAGGGGCACTGAAGCTTTCTTT	CASSMRDRGTEAFF
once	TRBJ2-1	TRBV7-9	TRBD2	TGTGCCAGCAGCTTAGTTGGCGGGAGTAAGAGGGGATACAATGAGCAGTTCTTC	CASSLVGGSKRGYNEQFF
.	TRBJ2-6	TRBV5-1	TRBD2	TGCGCCAGCAGCTACTGGACTAGCGGGCTTTCCAGCTCTGGGGCCAACGTCCTGACTTTC	CASSYWTSGLSSSGANVLTF
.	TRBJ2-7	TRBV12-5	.	TGTGCTAGTGGTTTGGCCCCCCCCCGGGAAAATGAACCCTACGAGCAGTACTTC	CASGLAPPRENEPYEQYF
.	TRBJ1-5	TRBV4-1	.	TGCGCCAGCAGTCCCGGCCGGCAGAGTAATCAGCCCCAGCATTTT	CASSPGRQSNQPQHF
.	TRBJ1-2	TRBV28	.	TGTGCCAGCAGTAACAGGGTTGGGAATGGCTACACCTTC	CASSNRVGNGYTF
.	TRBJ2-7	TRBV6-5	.	TGTGCCAGTTCCTGGGACCCCGGACGGGACGAGCAGTACTTC	CASSWDPGRDEQYF
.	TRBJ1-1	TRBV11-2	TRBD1	TGTGCCAGCAGCTTCGGCAACAGGGGAGTGGGGATGAACACTGAAGCTTTCTTT	CASSFGNRGVGMNTEAFF